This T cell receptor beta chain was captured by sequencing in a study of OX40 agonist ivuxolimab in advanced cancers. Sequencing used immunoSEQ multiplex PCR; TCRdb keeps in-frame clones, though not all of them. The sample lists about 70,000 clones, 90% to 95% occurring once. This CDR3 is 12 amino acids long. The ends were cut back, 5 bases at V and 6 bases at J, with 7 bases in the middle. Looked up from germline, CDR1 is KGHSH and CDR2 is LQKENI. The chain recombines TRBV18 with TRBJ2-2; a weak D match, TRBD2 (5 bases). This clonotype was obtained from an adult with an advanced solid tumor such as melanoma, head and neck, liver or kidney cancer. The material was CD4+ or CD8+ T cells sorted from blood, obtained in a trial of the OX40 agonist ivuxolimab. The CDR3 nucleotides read TGTGCCAGCTCAGAGGGTCCCGGGGAGCTGTTTTTT. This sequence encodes CASSEGPGELFF.